The 4 T cell receptor beta chains reported below all come from one sample, sequenced in a study of a mutant IDH1 vaccine in newly diagnosed glioma. Their specific antigens are unknown. Regarding time point: week 23, last vaccination. Mutant IDH1 20-mer peptide, at 300 ug, made up each vaccine dose, with topical imiquimod. Profiling relied on immunoSEQ multiplex PCR, and the TCRdb table lists in-frame clones only, not all of them. The repertoire has fewer than 35,000 clones, 85% to 90% of them found once; the top ten carry approximately 2.4%. Sequencing used PBMCs, obtained from a glioma patient whose treatment included an IDH1 peptide vaccine. The receptors here all came from a man aged 35 to 55 with glioma.

This clone has a handful of counts. The CDR3 bases are TGTGCCAGTAGACCTCTCCCGCGGGGGCCGACTAATGAAAAACTGTTTTTT. Amino acid sequence: CASRPLPRGPTNEKLFF. J is TRBJ1-4 and V is TRBV19; a possible D gene is TRBD1 (6 bases). Germline V gives CDR1 LNHDA, CDR2 SQIVND (reference sequence). The CDR3 totals 17 residues. V was cut by 6 bases and J by 2 bases, with 19 bases left in between.

The chain links TRBV5-4 to TRBJ2-3; D remains unclear. The CDR3 runs to 12 residues. Germline assignment: CDR1 SGHNT and CDR2 YYREEE (reference sequence). V lost 4 bases, J lost 2 bases, and 5 bases lay in between. CDR3 loop: CASSTNTDTQYF. In nucleotides, the CDR3 is TGTGCCAGCAGCACCAACACAGATACGCAGTATTTT.

The rearrangement uses TRBV28 and TRBJ2-4; 8 bases map to TRBD1. Germline CDR1 and CDR2: MDHEN and SYDVKM. V was clipped by 6 bases and J by 1 base; unmatched bases: 5. The CDR3 has 15 residues. The CDR3, as DNA: TGTGCCAGCAGCCCGGACAGGGAGGCCAAAAACATTCAGTACTTC. Its translation is CASSPDREAKNIQYF.

The J gene is TRBJ2-3, the V gene TRBV15; the match to TRBD2 covers 10 bases. The CDR3 covers 15 residues. The germline gives CDR1 LNHNV, CDR2 YYDKDF (reference sequence). J gave up 4 bases and V 4 bases, and 5 bases lay outside the gene matches. The chain's CDR3 is CATSKAGGRPDTQYF. CDR3 nucleotide sequence: TGTGCCACCAGCAAAGCGGGAGGGAGGCCAGATACGCAGTATTTT.